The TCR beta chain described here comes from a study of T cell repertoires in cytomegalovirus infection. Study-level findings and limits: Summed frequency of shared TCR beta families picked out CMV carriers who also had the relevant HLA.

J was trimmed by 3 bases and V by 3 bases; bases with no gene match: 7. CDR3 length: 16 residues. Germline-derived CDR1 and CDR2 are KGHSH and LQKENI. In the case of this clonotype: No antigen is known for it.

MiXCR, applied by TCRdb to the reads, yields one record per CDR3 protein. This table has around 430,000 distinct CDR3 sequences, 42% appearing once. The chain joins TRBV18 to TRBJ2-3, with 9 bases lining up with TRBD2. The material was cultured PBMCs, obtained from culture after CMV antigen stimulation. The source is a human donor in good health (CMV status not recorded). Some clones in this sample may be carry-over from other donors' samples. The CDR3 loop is CASSPMTSGTTDTQYF. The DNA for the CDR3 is TGTGCCAGCTCACCCATGACTAGCGGAACAACAGATACGCAGTATTTT. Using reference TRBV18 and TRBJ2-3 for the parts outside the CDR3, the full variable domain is NAGVMQNPRHLVRRRGQEARLRCSPMKGHSHVYWYRQLPEEGLKFMVYLQKENIIDESGMPKERFSAEFPKEGPSILRIQQVVRGDSAAYFCASSPMTSGTTDTQYFGPGTRLTVL.